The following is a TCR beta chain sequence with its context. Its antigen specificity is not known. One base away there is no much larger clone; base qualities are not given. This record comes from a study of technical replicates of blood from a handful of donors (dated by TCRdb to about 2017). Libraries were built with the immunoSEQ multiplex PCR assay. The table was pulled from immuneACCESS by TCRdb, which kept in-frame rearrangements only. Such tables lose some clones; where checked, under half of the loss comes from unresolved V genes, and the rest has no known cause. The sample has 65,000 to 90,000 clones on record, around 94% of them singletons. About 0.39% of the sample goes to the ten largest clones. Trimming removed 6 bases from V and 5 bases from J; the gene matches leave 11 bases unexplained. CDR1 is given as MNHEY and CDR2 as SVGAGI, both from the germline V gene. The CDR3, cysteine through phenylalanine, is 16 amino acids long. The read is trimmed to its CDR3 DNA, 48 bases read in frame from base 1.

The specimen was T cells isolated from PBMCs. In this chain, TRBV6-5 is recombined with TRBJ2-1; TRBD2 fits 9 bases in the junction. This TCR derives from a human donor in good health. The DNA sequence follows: TGTGCCAGCAGGTACAACTTAGCGGGAGAGAACAATGAGCAGTTCTTC. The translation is CASRYNLAGENNEQFF.